This record looks at one T cell receptor beta chain sequence and its context. The antigen is undetermined. TCRdb's copy holds only in-frame clones and misses some; the assay was immunoSEQ multiplex PCR. Of fewer than 200,000 clones in the sample, 88% were seen once. These data originate in a study of T cell responses to AZD1222 COVID-19 vaccine. General observations from the study: Targets within unmutated variant regions were reportedly found for nearly half of spike-specific TCRs.

CDR1 SGHTA and CDR2 FQGNSA come from the germline V gene. The CDR3 spans 15 residues. After removal of 3 bases from V and 5 bases from J, the junction contained 8 bases not matched to a gene. The source is an adult in good health. The sample was peripheral blood, taken on day 0 of AZD1222 vaccination. The chain carries TRBV7-2 and TRBJ1-1; TRBD1 agrees at 8 bases. Here the CDR3 DNA reads TGTGCCAGCAGCTTGGGCAGGGGGCTGACGACTGAAGCTTTCTTT. As protein: CASSLGRGLTTEAFF. The full variable domain, its missing parts supplied by reference TRBV7-2 and TRBJ1-1, is GAGVSQSPSNKVTEKGKDVELRCDPISGHTALYWYRQSLGQGLEFLIYFQGNSAPDKSGLPSDRFSAERTGGSVSTLTIQRTQQEDSAVYLCASSLGRGLTTEAFFGQGTRLTVV.